The source of this TCR beta chain is a study of T cells after yellow fever vaccination (dated by TCRdb to between 2018 and 2021). At the level of the whole study: Libraries from fractions with low cell numbers were prepared with the SMART-Seq v4 Ultra Low Input RNA kit. Bulk PBMC replicates and cell subsets were isolated from blood drawn at multiple timepoints before and after both primary and secondary immunization. Two healthy male donors, one aged 18 to 30 and one aged 30 to 40 years, were included in the cohort. To follow T-cell clones before and after primary and booster YFV17D yellow fever vaccination, bulk TCR alpha and beta repertoires were sequenced over time.

Study-wide findings and limitations: The secondary T-cell response was found to be weaker but faster than the primary response, with a peak reached on day 5 rather than on day 15. A small share of clonotypes occurred in both CD4 and CD8 compartments, likely arising from convergent recombination. The study included only two donors, which limits how far the findings can be generalized. Because abundant contaminating clonotypes from the bulk population could be contained in FACS-sorted repertoires, computational filtering was required. Most clones expanded after primary vaccination were re-detected after the booster (almost 98% of CD4 and roughly 85% of CD8), suggesting broad memory maintenance.

TCR cDNA was synthesized by 5'RACE template switching, which introduced a universal primer site and unique molecular identifiers. Priming for cDNA synthesis came from both the TCR alpha and TCR beta constant segments. Two PCR steps were used to amplify libraries, with sample barcodes and sequencing adapters being added in the second step. Sequencing of the libraries was done on either Illumina HiSeq 2500 (2x100 bp) or NovaSeq (2x150 bp). On the authors' methods: Reads were demultiplexed and collapsed into UMI consensus sequences with MIGEC, and V(D)J alignment was performed with MiXCR. Vaccine-responding clonotypes were defined with edgeR using replicate PBMC samples, requiring FDR below 0.01 and a log2 fold change above 5 up to day 15. Each bulk clonotype received a CD4 or CD8 identity based on whether the sequenced CD4 or CD8 repertoire contained that clonotype at higher abundance. In TCRdb, the public reads were trimmed at Q25 with fastp and aligned with MiXCR, with productive beta chains retained. Rows are combined by CDR3 protein, so each entry shows the most common genes and DNA. The V and J calls here are based on TCRdb, not the publication. The sample data list a few hundred thousand distinct CDR3 sequences, and around 7.3% of these were observed just once. The biggest ten clones account for 18% of the sample.

What this sample's treatment or condition label stands for: live attenuated yellow fever vaccine strain. At every blood-draw timepoint, two biological replicates of bulk PBMCs were collected. PBMCs were isolated from peripheral blood using a standard Ficoll-Paque protocol. TriZol was used to extract RNA from bulk PBMCs, CD4 and CD8 fractions, and dextramer-positive and dextramer-negative fractions. This clonotype occurred a few times. Its antigen is currently not known. Base qualities are not recorded, but no much larger clone differs from it by a single base. The material was PBMCs, obtained around 45 days after the first yellow fever vaccination. The receptor was derived from a man between 18 and 35 years old who received the YFV17D yellow fever vaccine.

The DNA reads as follows: TGTGCCAGCAGTTACGGACAGGGGAGGACTGAAGCTTTCTTT. The encoded protein is CASSYGQGRTEAFF. The chain employs TRBV6-5 and TRBJ1-1, with TRBD1 matching 9 junction bases. The germline V and J ends show losses of 2 bases and 5 bases respectively, and no gene match explains 3 bases of the junction. The CDR3 numbers 14 residues from cysteine through phenylalanine. Only the CDR3 DNA is retained, 42 bases long and in frame from the first base. From a lookup of the germline V gene, CDR1 and CDR2 are MNHEY and SVGAGI.